This TCR beta chain was sequenced for a study of cytomegalovirus exposure and HLA in healthy donors. Study results and caveats: Reports showed the classifier diagnosing cytomegalovirus status with high specificity and sensitivity. The TCR clusters that emerged in the first cohort tended, a later analysis found, to co-occur in the approximately 110 validation repertoires.

The V gene's germline CDR1 is SGDLS and CDR2 YYNGEE. V shed 2 bases and J shed 6 bases, with 15 bases lying between them. CDR3 length: 15 amino acids. Generated by immunoSEQ multiplex PCR, the TCRdb table keeps only in-frame clones and is missing some. Of 85,000 to 120,000 clones listed, over 85% were seen once; the top ten hold around 0.85%. Of note for this clone: The antigen is undetermined.

The sequenced material came from PBMCs. This rearrangement joins TRBV9 to TRBJ1-5; D uncertain. The clonotype originates from a woman under 30 in good health and CMV-seronegative. Written as DNA, the CDR3 is TGTGCCAGCAGCGTCGAGGCCGTTGTGGGTCAGCCCCAGCATTTT. Its protein is CASSVEAVVGQPQHF.